This T cell receptor beta chain was identified in a study of siplizumab effects on memory and regulatory T cells. Sequencing was performed with immunoSEQ multiplex PCR; in TCRdb, only in-frame clones are kept and a portion is missing. The sample has some 65,000 clones; approximately 88% are singletons. The germline V and J ends were trimmed by 4 bases and 0 bases, with 14 bases remaining between them. This CDR3 comprises 16 residues. Germline lookup yields CDR1 SGHRS and CDR2 YFSETQ. The chain links TRBV5-1 to TRBJ2-1; the D gene is possibly TRBD1 (5 bases). The receptor was derived from a human donor in good health. Sequenced input: Tregs sorted from blood. CDR3 sequence: CASSPDSASSYNEQFF. CDR3 sequence (DNA): TGCGCCAGCAGCCCCGACAGCGCAAGCTCCTACAATGAGCAGTTCTTC. The full variable domain, completed using reference TRBV5-1 and TRBJ2-1, is KAGVTQTPRYLIKTRGQQVTLSCSPISGHRSVSWYQQTPGQGLQFLFEYFSETQRNKGNFPGRFSGRQFSNSRSEMNVSTLELGDSALYLCASSPDSASSYNEQFFGPGTRLTVL.